Many counts were recorded for the clone carrying this T cell receptor beta chain. Germline and junction disagree at one end, which may indicate a read error. CDR3 length: 15 residues. CDR1 SSHAT and CDR2 FNYEAQ come from the germline V gene (reference sequence). One entry per CDR3 protein results from TCRdb running MiXCR on the RT-PCR reads. Of about 700,000 distinct CDR3 sequences listed, around 14% were seen once; the top ten hold about 3.6%. The sequencing sample was made of memory CD4+ T cells from blood. This chain connects TRBV7-7 to TRBJ2-5; 8 bases map to TRBD2. The source of this sequence is a female donor in good health, serving as a healthy control. The CDR3 region has the DNA TGTGCTAGCAGCCCCACAGCGGGAGAGTGGGAGACCCAGTACTTC. This codes for CASSPTAGEWETQYF. The whole variable domain, filled in from reference TRBV7-7 and TRBJ2-5, reads GAGVSQSPRYKVTKRGQDVTLRCDPISSHATLYWYQQALGQGPEFLTYFNYEAQPDKSGLPSDRFSAERPEGSISTLTIQRTEQRDSAMYRCASSPTAGEWETQYFGPGTRLLVL.